The entry that follows covers one T cell receptor (beta chain) sequence. The source of the sample is a study of control samples from healthy donors and cancer patients. TCRdb keeps only in-frame clones here, not all; method: immunoSEQ multiplex PCR. This repertoire includes roughly 200,000 clones. The CDR3 is 15 residues long. V gave up 7 bases and J gave up 5 bases, with 17 bases separating them. The germline V gene has CDR1 MDHEN and CDR2 SYDVKM. This clonotype originated in a woman aged 25 to 39 in good health. This rearrangement joins TRBV28 to TRBJ2-2; D gene ambiguous. The sequenced material came from blood. CDR3 nucleotides: TGTGCCAGCAAAATCGACTCCCTGGGGACCGGGGAGCTGTTTTTT. Amino acid sequence: CASKIDSLGTGELFF.